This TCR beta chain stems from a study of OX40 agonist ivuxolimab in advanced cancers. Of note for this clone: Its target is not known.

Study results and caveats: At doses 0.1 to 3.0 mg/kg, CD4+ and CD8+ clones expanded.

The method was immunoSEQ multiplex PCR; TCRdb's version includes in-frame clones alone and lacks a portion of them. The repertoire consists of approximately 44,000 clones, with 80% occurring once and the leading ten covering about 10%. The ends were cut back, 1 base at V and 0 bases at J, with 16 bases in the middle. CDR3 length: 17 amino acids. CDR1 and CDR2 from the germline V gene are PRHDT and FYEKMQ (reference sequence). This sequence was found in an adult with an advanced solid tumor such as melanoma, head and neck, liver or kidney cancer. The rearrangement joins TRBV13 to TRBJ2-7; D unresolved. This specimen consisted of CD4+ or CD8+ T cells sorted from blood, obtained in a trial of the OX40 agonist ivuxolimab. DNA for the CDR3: TGTGCCAGCAGCTTAGCGTCCTCAACGATAAGCTCCTACGAGCAGTACTTC. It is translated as CASSLASSTISSYEQYF.